A single sample gave rise to the 9 T cell receptor beta chains below, sequenced in a study of T cells after yellow fever vaccination. TCRdb processed the 5' RACE reads anew with MiXCR; each CDR3 protein has one entry. The top ten hold approximately 16% of the sample, which has about 360,000 distinct CDR3 sequences, 6.2% seen once. Material: PBMCs, obtained 5 days after the yellow fever booster vaccination. The receptors stem from a man aged 25-45 years who received the YFV17D yellow fever vaccine.

V usage is TRBV5-5 and J usage is TRBJ1-2; D is unresolved. The CDR3 extends over 13 amino acids. The V end lost 4 bases, the J end lost 8 bases, and 15 bases lay between the germline ends. The germline V gene has CDR1 SGHKS and CDR2 YYEKEE (reference sequence). The CDR3 reads CASSPGRLYGYTF. DNA for the CDR3: TGTGCCAGCAGCCCCGGGCGCCTCTACGGCTACACCTTC.

The V and J genes are TRBV18 and TRBJ2-1, with no clear D. The length of the CDR3 is 14 residues. Germline-derived CDR1 and CDR2 are KGHSH and LQKENI. V was cut by 3 bases and J by 8 bases, with 14 bases left in between. CDR3 bases: TGTGCCAGCTCACCTTATCTAGGGTATGATGAGCAGTTCTTC. Translated: CASSPYLGYDEQFF.

There are many counts of this clonotype. V usage is TRBV5-1 and J usage is TRBJ2-7; TRBD1 or TRBD2 may be the D gene (5 bases each). This CDR3 comprises 15 residues. The germline V gene has CDR1 SGHRS and CDR2 YFSETQ. V dropped 4 bases and J dropped 0 bases, with 14 bases sitting between them. CDR3 in DNA: TGCGCCAGCAGCCCCGGGGCGGAGAGCTCCTACGAGCAGTACTTC. It codes for CASSPGAESSYEQYF.

This clonotype was counted at least ten times. The chain combines TRBV7-2 with TRBJ2-4; D unresolved. The CDR3 spans 14 residues. V was shortened by 5 bases and J by 0 bases, with 8 bases between the two germline ends. Germline loops: CDR1 SGHTA, CDR2 FQGNSA. The CDR3: CASSGDVAKNIQYF. The CDR3 nucleotides read TGTGCCAGCAGCGGAGATGTAGCCAAAAACATTCAGTACTTC.

In this sample, this clonotype turned up a few times. The genes are TRBV29-1 and TRBJ1-1; D not certain. The CDR3 loop spans 13 amino acids. Germline CDR1 is SQVTM and CDR2 is ANQGSEA. Trimming removed 8 bases from V and 7 bases from J, with 20 bases in between. As DNA, the CDR3 is TGCAGCTGTTCCCCGACTGACGTGGGTGAAGCTTTCTTT. This codes for CSCSPTDVGEAFF.

This clonotype was recorded at least ten times. The V call is TRBV6-5, the J call TRBJ2-3; D unclear. Trimming shortened V by 4 bases and J by 2 bases, and 19 bases separated the two germline ends. Germline V CDR1 and CDR2: MNHEY, SVGAGI. There are 17 residues in the CDR3. The CDR3 DNA reads as TGTGCCAGCAGTTCCCCCCATGGCACACGATCCACAGATACGCAGTATTTT. This encodes CASSSPHGTRSTDTQYF.

This clonotype was found many times. The chain carries TRBV20-1 and TRBJ2-3, with 10 bases matching TRBD2. The CDR3 loop spans 16 amino acids. After removal of 5 bases from V and 3 bases from J, the junction contained 11 bases not matched to a gene. Germline loops: CDR1 DFQATT, CDR2 SNEGSKA (reference sequence). The CDR3 DNA is TGCAGTGCTCCCCCCGCTAGCGGGAGACTTACAGATACGCAGTATTTT. As protein: CSAPPASGRLTDTQYF.

This clonotype was observed many times. The chain recombines TRBV23-1 with TRBJ2-5; D may be TRBD1 or TRBD2 (6 bases each). TRBV23-1 is filed as an ORF, its function uncertain. The length of the CDR3 is 15 residues. The ends were cut back, 4 bases at V and 4 bases at J, with 16 bases in the middle. The CDR3 DNA reads TGCGCCAGCAGTCCGGGGGCGCATCAGGGAGAGACCCAGTACTTC. This sequence encodes CASSPGAHQGETQYF.

This clonotype was seen a few times. The CDR3 region has the DNA TGTGCCAGCAGCTTAAGGGCAGGGGTTGAGACTGAAGCTTTCTTT. Its protein product is CASSLRAGVETEAFF. J is TRBJ1-1 and V is TRBV7-2; tentative D call: TRBD1 (6 bases). Germline V gene lookup returns CDR1 SGHTA and CDR2 FQGNSA. This CDR3 region has 15 residues. Trimming took off 2 bases at V and 5 bases at J, with 15 bases between the two ends.